Listed below are T cell receptor beta chains from one sample, sequenced in a study of cytomegalovirus exposure and HLA in healthy donors. Clones were read by immunoSEQ multiplex PCR, and TCRdb kept only the in-frame ones, dropping some. The sample lists about 120,000 clones, around 80% occurring once. Sequences were obtained from PBMCs. Receptors were obtained from a human donor in good health. Both conserved end residues are part of each CDR3. The order of the fields is J gene, CDR3 length, V gene, D gene, clone size, CDR3 protein, CDR3 DNA. The D gene is left open where the match is weak. Clone size is given for some rows only: seen once, a few or many times, or a class if the clone is expanded.

>TRBJ2-1|16|TRBV6-6|NA|NA
CASSYSEGTPYNEQFF
TGTGCCAGCAGTTACTCGGAGGGAACACCCTACAATGAGCAGTTCTTC
>TRBJ1-1|14|TRBV27|TRBD1|NA
CASSPTPGQAEAFF
TGTGCCAGCAGTCCAACCCCTGGACAGGCTGAAGCTTTCTTT
>TRBJ1-2|13|TRBV5-4|TRBD1|NA
CASSPGTGDGYTF
TGTGCCAGCAGCCCCGGGACAGGGGACGGCTACACCTTC
>TRBJ1-2|14|TRBV7-9|NA|NA
CAIPRQASKYGYTF
TGTGCCATCCCTAGACAGGCGTCGAAATATGGCTACACCTTC
>TRBJ2-7|12|TRBV6-5|NA|few
CASTDSTYEQYF
TGTGCCAGTACAGACAGTACCTACGAGCAGTACTTC
>TRBJ2-5|12|TRBV5-1|NA|NA
CASSQDTETQYF
TGCGCCAGCAGCCAAGACACGGAGACCCAGTACTTC
>TRBJ1-3|13|TRBV28|NA|few
CASSSVSTNTIYF
TGTGCCAGCAGTTCCGTGTCTACAAACACCATATATTTT
>TRBJ2-7|14|TRBV28|NA|NA
CASSLSYYEDEQYF
TGTGCCAGCAGTTTATCATATTATGAGGACGAGCAGTACTTC
>TRBJ1-6|14|TRBV2|TRBD1|NA
CASYRDRMNSPLHF
TGTGCCAGCTATAGGGACAGGATGAATTCACCCCTCCACTTT
>TRBJ2-7|16|TRBV7-9|NA|NA
CASSLDKGEVSYEQYF
TGTGCCAGCAGCTTGGATAAGGGGGAAGTCTCCTACGAGCAGTACTTC
>TRBJ2-3|14|TRBV9|NA|NA
CASNVRGWGDTQYF
TGTGCCAGCAACGTCAGGGGCTGGGGGGATACGCAGTATTTT
>TRBJ1-5|14|TRBV11-2|NA|NA
CASSLGSGNQPQHF
TGTGCCAGCAGCTTAGGCTCAGGGAATCAGCCCCAGCATTTT
>TRBJ2-1|14|TRBV6-6|TRBD1|NA
CASSYSTGGNEQFF
TGTGCCAGCAGTTACTCGACAGGGGGCAATGAGCAGTTCTTC
>TRBJ2-2|17|TRBV28|NA|NA
CASSLEGIGRGTGELFF
TGTGCCAGCAGTTTAGAAGGGATTGGAAGAGGGACCGGGGAGCTGTTTTTT
>TRBJ2-5|17|TRBV7-9|NA|NA
CASSPREGGGAGETQYF
TGTGCCAGCAGCCCCCGTGAGGGTGGGGGGGCCGGAGAGACCCAGTACTTC
>TRBJ2-1|16|TRBV5-4|TRBD2|NA
CASSLGAGGAYNEQFF
TGTGCCAGCAGCTTGGGAGCGGGGGGAGCCTACAATGAGCAGTTCTTC
>TRBJ1-1|17|TRBV7-9|NA|once
CASSLDLIQTRGPEAFF
TGTGCCAGCAGCTTAGATTTAATCCAAACCCGCGGGCCTGAAGCTTTCTTT
>TRBJ1-3|14|TRBV6-4|NA|NA
CASGPVTVYNTIYF
TGTGCCAGCGGCCCCGTGACAGTTTACAACACCATATATTTT
>TRBJ1-3|16|TRBV11-2|NA|NA
CASSPTLEEGGNTIYF
TGTGCCAGCAGCCCGACCTTGGAAGAGGGTGGAAACACCATATATTTT
>TRBJ1-3|14|TRBV6-1|NA|NA
CASSGAYSGNTIYF
TGTGCCAGCAGTGGAGCCTACTCTGGAAACACCATATATTTT
>TRBJ1-5|13|TRBV19|NA|NA
CASRQGSNQPQHF
TGTGCCAGTAGACAGGGAAGCAATCAGCCCCAGCATTTT
>TRBJ1-5|14|TRBV2|NA|few
CASSVGLGDQPQHF
TGTGCCAGCAGTGTCGGACTTGGGGATCAGCCCCAGCATTTT
>TRBJ2-7|14|TRBV18|NA|NA
CASSPRRGDGEQYF
TGTGCCAGCTCACCGAGGAGGGGAGATGGGGAGCAGTACTTC
>TRBJ2-1|18|TRBV27|TRBD2|NA
CASSFLLKTSGGASEQFF
TGTGCCAGCAGTTTCTTACTGAAGACTAGCGGGGGGGCAAGTGAGCAGTTCTTC
>TRBJ2-7|15|TRBV5-1|TRBD1|NA
CASSLQGDRGYEQYF
TGCGCCAGCAGCTTACAGGGGGACAGGGGCTACGAGCAGTACTTC
>TRBJ2-5|17|TRBV5-6|NA|NA
CASSGLSSMRNQETQYF
TGTGCCAGCAGCGGTCTCTCTAGCATGAGGAATCAAGAGACCCAGTACTTC
>TRBJ1-2|12|TRBV29-1|NA|NA
CSVEEGVHGYTF
TGCAGCGTTGAGGAGGGAGTTCATGGCTACACCTTC
>TRBJ2-1|12|TRBV18|NA|NA
CASSVGGMGQFF
TGTGCCAGCTCAGTTGGAGGGATGGGGCAGTTCTTC
>TRBJ2-1|15|TRBV7-3|TRBD1|once
CASSRGTGVSNEQFF
TGTGCCAGCAGCCGAGGGACAGGGGTTTCCAATGAGCAGTTCTTC